The clone carrying this T cell receptor beta chain was counted between two and nine times. The antigen remains undetermined. The PCR made use of 60 Vbeta and 13 Jbeta primers. Profiled with immunoSEQ multiplex PCR; TCRdb holds only in-frame clones, not every one. The sample consists of about 100,000 clones, roughly a tenth of them appearing once. The source of the sample is a study of cytomegalovirus exposure and HLA in healthy donors. Study-level information: Earlier, 100 million or so unique TCR beta sequences were recovered from 200 million or so T cells by an analysis. General study findings and limits: Presence/absence analyses supposed approximately even sequencing depth among donors. In a later analysis, HLA-associated TCR beta chains were more clonally expanded than equally common others. Immune exposure information available was restricted to CMV serostatus.

The CDR3 covers 15 residues. Germline V lookup: CDR1 MGHDK, CDR2 SYGVNS. V lost 6 bases, J lost 1 base, and 14 bases lay in between. V and J are TRBV25-1 and TRBJ2-3; a possible D gene is TRBD2 (5 bases). The sample taken for sequencing was PBMCs. This sequence originates from a man aged 40-50 years in good health and CMV-seropositive. The CDR3: CASSVGVRGTDTQYF. The DNA for the CDR3 is TGTGCCAGCAGCGTGGGAGTTCGGGGCACAGATACGCAGTATTTT.